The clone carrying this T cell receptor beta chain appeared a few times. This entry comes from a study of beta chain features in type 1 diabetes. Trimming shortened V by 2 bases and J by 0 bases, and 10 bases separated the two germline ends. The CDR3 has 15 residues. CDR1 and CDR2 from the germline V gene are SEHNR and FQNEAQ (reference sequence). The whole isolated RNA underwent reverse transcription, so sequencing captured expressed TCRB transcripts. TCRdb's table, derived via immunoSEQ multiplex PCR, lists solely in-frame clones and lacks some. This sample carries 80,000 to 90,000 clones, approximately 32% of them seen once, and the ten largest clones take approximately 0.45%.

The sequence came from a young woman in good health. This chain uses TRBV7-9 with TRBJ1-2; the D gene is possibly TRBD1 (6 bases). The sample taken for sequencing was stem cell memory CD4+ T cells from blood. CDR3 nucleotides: TGTGCCAGCAGCTTAACGTCAGGGGCTAACTATGGCTACACCTTC. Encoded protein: CASSLTSGANYGYTF.